Listed here are 30 T cell receptor beta chains from one sample, sequenced in a study of tumor-infiltrating lymphocytes in primary liver carcinoma. TCR beta cDNA was made from 400 to 600 ng total RNA with a constant-region primer. Libraries for TCR beta were built through three nested multiplex PCR rounds, which together made up a slightly modified ARM-PCR procedure. A C-beta reverse primer and TRBV1-TRBV30 forward primers served in each of the first two PCR rounds, at around 10 cycles apiece. TCRdb called the multiplex PCR reads again in MiXCR, with one record for every CDR3 protein. The sample includes hundreds of thousands of distinct CDR3 sequences, 45% to 70% of them seen just once. Unsorted whole blood yielded blood RNA, and germline DNA was extracted as well. The specimen sequenced was peripheral blood. The receptors originated from a woman in her 30s with primary liver carcinoma and hepatitis B virus infection.

In its sample, this clonotype was seen a few times. A much larger clonotype is one base distant, so this may be a read error. The CDR3 loop is CAGSLVGGDTRYF. CDR3 DNA sequence: TGTGCCGGCAGCTTAGTCGGAGGAGATACGCGGTATTTT. The V gene is TRBV11-3, the J gene TRBJ2-3, with D tentatively TRBD2 (5 bases). In germline, CDR1 is SGHNT, CDR2 YENEEA. This CDR3 is built from 13 residues. The full variable domain, rest sourced from reference TRBV11-3 and TRBJ2-3, is EAGVVQSPRYKIIEKKQPVAFWCNPISGHNTLYWYLQNLGQGPELLIRYENEEAVDDSQLPKDRFSAERLKGVDSTLKIQPAELGDSAVYLCAGSLVGGDTRYFGPGTRLTVL.

A remark on this clonotype: Compared with germline, one end of the junction differs, possibly owing to a read error. The chain is built from TRBV11-3 and TRBJ2-1; 10 positions match TRBD2. Germline CDR1 SGHNT, CDR2 YENEEA. The CDR3 is 18 residues long. Here the CDR3 DNA reads TGTGCAAGCAGCCCCCTCGGACTAGCGGAGAACCGGTACAATGAGCAGTTCTTC. Protein product: CASSPLGLAENRYNEQFF.

The V and J genes are TRBV28 and TRBJ1-6, with unresolved D. The CDR3 covers 15 residues. Germline assignment: CDR1 MDHEN and CDR2 SYDVKM. V was trimmed by 3 bases and J by 6 bases, leaving 12 bases between them. In DNA form, the CDR3 reads TGTGCCAGCAGTTTCCACTGCCCTGGTAATTCACCCCTCCACTTT. It translates to CASSFHCPGNSPLHF.

The CDR3 reads CASAWQENSPLHF. CDR3 coding DNA: TGTGCCAGCGCATGGCAGGAAAATTCACCCCTCCACTTT. V is TRBV28 and J is TRBJ1-6, with D uncertain. This CDR3 contains 13 residues. Germline V gene data show CDR1 as MDHEN and CDR2 as SYDVKM. V gave up 8 bases and J gave up 7 bases, with 12 bases separating them.

V is TRBV14 and J is TRBJ2-7; 7 bases are a match to TRBD1. J was trimmed by 5 bases and V by 4 bases; bases with no gene match: 11. This CDR3 has 15 amino acids. The germline gives CDR1 SGHDN, CDR2 FVKESK. The CDR3 DNA reads as TGTGCCAGCAGCCGACAATTGGACAGGTTCGACGAGCAGTACTTC. Translation: CASSRQLDRFDEQYF.

This clonotype was detected a few times. The rearrangement uses TRBV14 and TRBJ2-5, with D unclear. Trimming took 0 bases from V and 2 from J, leaving 16 bases between them. Germline values: CDR1 SGHDN, CDR2 FVKESK. The CDR3 length is 17 residues. The CDR3 nucleotides are TGTGCCAGCAGCCAAGATGGGCTGTTTAGAACTCAAGAGACCCAGTACTTC. Amino acid sequence: CASSQDGLFRTQETQYF.

This clonotype was observed many times. The rearrangement joins TRBV10-2 to TRBJ2-7, with D possibly TRBD2 on 6 matching bases. Germline V lookup: CDR1 WSHSY, CDR2 SAAADI. This CDR3 is built from 13 residues. V was shortened by 4 bases and J by 1 base, with 8 bases between the two germline ends. The CDR3 DNA sequence: TGCGCCAGCAGTGTTAGCGGTTCCTACGAGCAGTACTTC. Translated, it gives CASSVSGSYEQYF.

As regards this clonotype: Being one base from a much bigger clone, this may be a read error. V usage is TRBV4-3 and J usage is TRBJ2-3, with D hard to call. Germline CDR1 reads LGHNA; CDR2 reads YSLEER. The CDR3 length is 13 residues. CDR3 coding DNA: TGCTCCAGCAGCCAGAGAGCTACAGATACGCAGTATTTT. Translating it yields CSSSQRATDTQYF.

V usage is TRBV5-4 and J usage is TRBJ1-1, with 11 bases that match TRBD1. Losses at the gene ends were 4 bases for V and 4 bases for J; bases not matched to a gene: 9. In germline, CDR1 is SGHNT, CDR2 YYREEE (reference sequence). The CDR3 sequence is 16 residues long. This chain's CDR3 is CASSPGQGALGTEAFF. In nucleotides, the CDR3 is TGTGCCAGCAGCCCAGGACAGGGGGCGCTTGGCACTGAAGCTTTCTTT.

The V call is TRBV6-5, the J call TRBJ2-2; no reliable D call. From germline, CDR1 is MNHEY and CDR2 SVGAGI. The CDR3 consists of 15 residues. Trimming took 5 bases from V and 0 from J, leaving 10 bases between them. CDR3 loop: CASSNSISNTGELFF. The CDR3 region has the DNA TGTGCCAGCAGTAATAGCATCTCGAACACCGGGGAGCTGTTTTTT.

The genes are TRBV7-9 and TRBJ2-1, with TRBD1 matching over 8 bases. V dropped 1 base and J dropped 3; count of bases not matched to a gene: 8. Looked up from germline, CDR1 is SEHNR and CDR2 is FQNEAQ (reference sequence). The CDR3 totals 17 residues. CDR3 amino acids: CASSLDGPRGLYNEQFF. The CDR3 DNA sequence: TGTGCCAGCAGCTTAGACGGTCCCAGGGGGCTCTACAATGAGCAGTTCTTC.

This clonotype was found a few times. The chain links TRBV30 to TRBJ2-1; TRBD1 matches at 7 bases. From germline, CDR1 is GTSNPN and CDR2 SVGIG (reference sequence). This CDR3 spans 15 amino acids. The V gene end was trimmed by 3 bases and the J gene end by 6 bases; junction bases not matched to a gene: 11. Here the CDR3 reads CAWRFGQGVTNEQFF. In DNA form, the CDR3 reads TGTGCCTGGAGGTTCGGCCAGGGGGTAACCAATGAGCAGTTCTTC.

This clonotype was observed a few times. This chain connects TRBV6-2 or TRBV6-3 to TRBJ1-5; D gene uncertain. This CDR3 is built from 14 residues. Between the trimmed V and J ends, which lost 0 bases and 6 bases, there was a span of 9 bases. CDR1 is MNHEY and CDR2 is SVGEGT in the germline V gene. The CDR3 reads CASSYSTRSQPQHF. The CDR3 DNA reads as TGTGCCAGCAGTTACTCGACCCGGAGTCAGCCCCAGCATTTT.

The table lists this clonotype with many counts. The rearrangement uses TRBV4-2 and TRBJ2-7; no clear D. The CDR3 is 13 residues long. Germline V gives CDR1 LGHNA, CDR2 YNFKEQ. The ends were cut back, 1 base at V and 6 bases at J, with 10 bases in the middle. The CDR3 coding sequence is TGTGCCAGCAGCCAAGGAACCGGCCGCGAGCAGTACTTC. Translated, it gives CASSQGTGREQYF.

The rearrangement joins TRBV13 to TRBJ2-1; 9 nucleotides align to TRBD2. The CDR3 runs to 12 residues. CDR1 and CDR2 from the germline V gene are PRHDT and FYEKMQ (reference sequence). Trimming at V came to 6 bases and at J to 8 bases, leaving 2 bases not matched to a gene. Here the CDR3 reads CASRIAGDEQFF. CDR3 nucleotide sequence: TGTGCCAGCAGGATAGCGGGAGATGAGCAGTTCTTC.

This clonotype appeared many times. The chain uses TRBV6-5 and TRBJ1-6; D gene ambiguous. Germline V gives CDR1 MNHEY, CDR2 SVGAGI. V was pared by 8 bases and J by 8 bases, with 13 bases between. The CDR3 is 13 amino acids. The CDR3 bases are TGTGCCAGCCGGGCTCGTTGGGATTCACCCCTCCACTTT. Its protein product is CASRARWDSPLHF.

The chain couples TRBV10-3 to TRBJ2-2; TRBD1 or TRBD2 may be the D gene (5 bases each). V was shortened by 6 bases and J by 3 bases, with 14 bases between the two germline ends. Per germline, CDR1 ENHRY and CDR2 SYGVKD. This CDR3 has 15 residues. The CDR3 region has the DNA TGTGCCATCAGCCGGCAGGGAGTTTACACCGGGGAGCTGTTTTTT. This translates into CAISRQGVYTGELFF.

This chain connects TRBV5-1 to TRBJ1-1; D gene ambiguous. Germline CDR1 SGHRS, CDR2 YFSETQ. V gave up 7 bases and J gave up 4 bases, with 14 bases separating them. CDR3 length equals 13 residues. The CDR3 region has the DNA TGCGCCAGCGAAGACGTCTGGGGCACTGAAGCTTTCTTT. Its protein product is CASEDVWGTEAFF.

This clonotype has just a few counts. The chain couples TRBV5-5 to TRBJ2-7, with D maybe TRBD1 (6 bases). Trimming stripped 4 bases from V and 4 bases from J, with 15 bases between. Germline lookup yields CDR1 SGHKS and CDR2 YYEKEE (reference sequence). The CDR3 covers 14 residues. The CDR3 DNA reads TGTGCCAGCAGCCCCCAGGCAGGGGTTTACGAGCAGTACTTC. Protein: CASSPQAGVYEQYF.

The CDR3 region is CASSLGQGGEQYF. The CDR3 region has the DNA TGTGCCAGCAGCTTGGGACAGGGAGGCGAGCAGTACTTC. The rearrangement joins TRBV5-6 to TRBJ2-7, with D maybe TRBD1 (7 bases). V was pared by 0 bases and J by 6 bases, with 10 bases between. The CDR3 has 13 residues. Germline CDR1 SGHDT, CDR2 YYEEEE.

This clonotype showed up just a few times. This chain joins TRBV7-9 and TRBJ2-3; maybe TRBD2 (5 bases). Germline CDR1 SEHNR, CDR2 FQNEAQ (reference sequence). This CDR3 spans 18 amino acids. V was clipped by 5 bases and J by 1 base, with 22 bases between them. CDR3: CASSRYPLSPAGTDTQYF. The CDR3 DNA reads TGTGCCAGCAGCCGTTACCCCTTATCCCCAGCGGGCACAGATACGCAGTATTTT.

This clonotype occurred once. The CDR3 does not close with the conserved phenylalanine or tryptophan, likely indicating a read error. The V call is TRBV11-1, the J call TRBJ2-2; 8 bases are a match to TRBD1. CDR3 size: 15 residues. The germline CDR1 and CDR2 sequences are SGHAT and FQDESV (reference sequence). Trimming took 3 bases from V and 3 from J; bases not matched to a gene: 3. The CDR3 is CASSFGQGYTGELFV. The CDR3 region has the DNA TGTGCCAGCAGCTTCGGACAGGGTTACACCGGGGAGCTGTTTGTT.

This clonotype was seen a handful of times. V gene TRBV12-3 or TRBV12-4 combines with J gene TRBJ1-3; D is unresolved. The V and J ends lost 6 bases and 6 bases respectively, with 6 bases between them. The CDR3 totals 11 residues. CDR3 in DNA: TGTGCCAGCAGCACCCAAAACACCATATATTTT. It yields the protein CASSTQNTIYF.

The sample holds one count of this clonotype. One end of the junction fails to match germline, which may point to a read error. The chain couples TRBV11-2 to TRBJ2-7; D perhaps matches TRBD1 (6 bases). The CDR3 consists of 13 residues. Germline V lookup: CDR1 SGHAT, CDR2 FQNNGV. Here the CDR3 reads CASSRTALHEQYF. The CDR3 nucleotides read TGTGCCAGCAGCCGGACAGCGTTACACGAGCAATACTTC.

Details on this clonotype: At one of its ends the junction is not consistent with the germline gene, which may arise from a read error. The chain has TRBV29-1 and TRBJ1-3; unclear D gene. CDR3 length: 13 amino acids. CDR1 is SQVTM, CDR2 ANQGSEA, per germline. CDR3 in DNA: TGCGGCGTCGGATATACCTCTGGAAACACCATATATTTT. Its protein product is CGVGYTSGNTIYF.

The gene calls are TRBV19 and TRBJ1-2; D is unclear. Germline V lookup: CDR1 LNHDA, CDR2 SQIVND (reference sequence). V shed 3 bases and J shed 10 bases, with 15 bases lying between them. CDR3 size: 13 residues. CDR3 amino acids: CASSINLRGYYTF. As DNA, the CDR3 is TGTGCCAGTAGTATTAATCTCCGGGGATACTACACCTTC.

The chain combines TRBV5-5 with TRBJ2-2; TRBD2 is a possible D gene (6 bases). CDR1 and CDR2 from the germline V gene are SGHKS and YYEKEE (reference sequence). This CDR3 is 17 amino acids long. Between the trimmed V and J ends, which lost 5 bases and 4 bases, there was a span of 21 bases. CDR3 protein: CASSPSTPRRGTGELFF. CDR3 DNA sequence: TGTGCCAGCAGTCCTTCCACACCTAGGAGGGGCACCGGGGAGCTGTTTTTT.

With regard to this clonotype: At one of its ends the junction is not consistent with the germline gene, which may arise from a read error. The chain links TRBV11-1 to TRBJ2-1; 11 bases match TRBD2. This CDR3 is 13 amino acids long. Germline V gene sequence: CDR1 SGHAT, CDR2 FQDESV (reference sequence). Written as DNA, the CDR3 is TGTACCAGCACACTAGCGGGAGTCAATGAGCAGTTCTTC. Translation gives CTSTLAGVNEQFF.

This clonotype was counted a single time. The chain links TRBV20-1 to TRBJ1-1, with unresolved D. CDR1 is DFQATT and CDR2 is SNEGSKA in the germline V gene (reference sequence). The CDR3 runs 13 residues. V lost 6 bases and J 0 bases, leaving 11 bases between the germline ends. CDR3 in DNA: TGCAGTGCCGAGGGCGGGATGAACACTGAAGCTTTCTTT. Its translation is CSAEGGMNTEAFF.

As to this clonotype: At one of its ends the junction is not consistent with the germline gene, which may arise from a read error. J is TRBJ2-1 and V is TRBV11-2; possibly TRBD2 for D (6 bases). Germline assignment: CDR1 SGHAT and CDR2 FQNNGV. The CDR3 totals 18 residues. CDR3 residues: CASSFGREKGRLDNEQFF. The DNA for the CDR3 is TGTGCCAGCAGCTTTGGTCGGGAGAAGGGGCGCCTAGACAACGAGCAGTTCTTC.